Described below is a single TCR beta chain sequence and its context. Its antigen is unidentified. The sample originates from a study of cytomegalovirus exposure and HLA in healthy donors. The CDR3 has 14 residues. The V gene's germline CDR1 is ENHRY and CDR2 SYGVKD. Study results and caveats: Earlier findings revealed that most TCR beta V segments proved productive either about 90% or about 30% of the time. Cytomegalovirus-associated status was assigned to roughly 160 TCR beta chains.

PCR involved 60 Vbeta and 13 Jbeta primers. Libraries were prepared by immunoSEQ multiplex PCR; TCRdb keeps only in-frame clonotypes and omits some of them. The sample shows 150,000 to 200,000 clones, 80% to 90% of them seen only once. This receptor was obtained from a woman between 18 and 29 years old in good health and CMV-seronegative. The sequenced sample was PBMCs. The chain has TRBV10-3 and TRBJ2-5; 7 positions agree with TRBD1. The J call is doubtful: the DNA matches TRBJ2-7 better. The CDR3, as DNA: TGTGCCATCAGTGAGTCGGGACAGACCTACGAGCAGTACTTC. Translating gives CAISESGQTYEQYF.